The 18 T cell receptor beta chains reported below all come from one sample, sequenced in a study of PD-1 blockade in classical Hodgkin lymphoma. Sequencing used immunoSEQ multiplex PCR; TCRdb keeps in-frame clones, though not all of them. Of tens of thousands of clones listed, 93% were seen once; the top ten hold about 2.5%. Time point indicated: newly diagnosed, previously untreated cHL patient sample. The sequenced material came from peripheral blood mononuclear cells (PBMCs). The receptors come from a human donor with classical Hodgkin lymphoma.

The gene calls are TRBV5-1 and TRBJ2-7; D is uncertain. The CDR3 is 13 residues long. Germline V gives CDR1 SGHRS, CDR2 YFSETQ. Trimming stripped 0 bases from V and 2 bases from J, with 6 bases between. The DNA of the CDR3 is TGCGCCAGCAGCTTGGCCACCCCCTACGAGCAGTACTTC. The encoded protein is CASSLATPYEQYF.

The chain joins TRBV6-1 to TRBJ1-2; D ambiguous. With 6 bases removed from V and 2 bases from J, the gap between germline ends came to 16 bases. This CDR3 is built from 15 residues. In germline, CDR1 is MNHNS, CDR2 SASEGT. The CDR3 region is CASRDQEGWNYGYTF. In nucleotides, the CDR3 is TGTGCCAGCAGGGACCAGGAAGGGTGGAACTATGGCTACACCTTC.

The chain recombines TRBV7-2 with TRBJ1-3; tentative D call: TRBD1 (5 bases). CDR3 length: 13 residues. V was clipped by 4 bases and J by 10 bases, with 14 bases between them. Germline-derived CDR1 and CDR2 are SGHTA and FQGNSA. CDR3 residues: CASSWRDPTTIYF. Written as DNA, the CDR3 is TGTGCCAGCAGCTGGCGGGACCCGACGACCATATATTTT.

CDR3 in amino acids: CASSLAGAYTEAFF. The CDR3 nucleotides are TGTGCCAGCAGCTTAGCGGGGGCGTACACTGAAGCTTTCTTT. This sequence joins TRBV7-2 and TRBJ1-1; weak D call: TRBD1 (6 bases). The CDR3 covers 14 residues. V was cut by 0 bases and J by 3 bases, with 8 bases left in between. The V gene's germline CDR1 is SGHTA and CDR2 FQGNSA.

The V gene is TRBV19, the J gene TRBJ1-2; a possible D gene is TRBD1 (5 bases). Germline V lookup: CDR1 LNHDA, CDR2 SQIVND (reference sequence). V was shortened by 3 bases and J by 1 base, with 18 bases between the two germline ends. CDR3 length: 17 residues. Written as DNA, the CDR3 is TGTGCCAGTAGTATTAGGTTTTCGCAAAGGGGTAACTATGGCTACACCTTC. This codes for CASSIRFSQRGNYGYTF.

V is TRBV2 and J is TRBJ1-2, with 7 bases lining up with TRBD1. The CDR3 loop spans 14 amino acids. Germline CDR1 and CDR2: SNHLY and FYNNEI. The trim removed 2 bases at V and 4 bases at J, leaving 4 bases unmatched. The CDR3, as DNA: TGTGCCAGCAGTGAACAGGGGGGTGGCTATGGCTACACCTTC. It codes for CASSEQGGGYGYTF.

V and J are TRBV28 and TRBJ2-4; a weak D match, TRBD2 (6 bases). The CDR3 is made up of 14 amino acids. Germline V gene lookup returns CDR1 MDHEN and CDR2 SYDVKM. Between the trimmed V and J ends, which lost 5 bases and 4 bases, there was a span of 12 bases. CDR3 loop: CASSPYSGKNIQYF. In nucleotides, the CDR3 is TGTGCCAGCAGTCCGTATAGCGGTAAAAACATTCAGTACTTC.

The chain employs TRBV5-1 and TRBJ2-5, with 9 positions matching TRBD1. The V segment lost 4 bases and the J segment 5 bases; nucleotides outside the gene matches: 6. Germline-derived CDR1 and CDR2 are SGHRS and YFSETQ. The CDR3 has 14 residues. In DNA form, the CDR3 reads TGCGCCAGCAGCGACACAGGGGGCTGGGAGACCCAGTACTTC. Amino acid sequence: CASSDTGGWETQYF.

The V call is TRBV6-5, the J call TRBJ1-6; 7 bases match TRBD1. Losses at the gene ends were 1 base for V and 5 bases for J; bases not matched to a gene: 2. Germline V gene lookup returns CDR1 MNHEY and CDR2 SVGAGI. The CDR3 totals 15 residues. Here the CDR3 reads CASSYYTGDNSPLHF. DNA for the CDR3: TGTGCCAGCAGTTACTACACAGGGGATAATTCACCCCTCCACTTT.

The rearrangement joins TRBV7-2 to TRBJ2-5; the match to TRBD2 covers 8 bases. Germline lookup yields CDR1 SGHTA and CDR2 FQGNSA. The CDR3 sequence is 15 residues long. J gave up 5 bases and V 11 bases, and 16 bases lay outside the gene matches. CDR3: CACGHRGTSVETQYF. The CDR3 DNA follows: TGTGCCTGCGGTCACCGGGGGACTAGTGTGGAGACCCAGTACTTC.

Here the CDR3 DNA reads TGTGCCAGCAGCTTATGGACATTCCAGGCCAAAAACATTCAGTACTTC. It codes for CASSLWTFQAKNIQYF. The genes are TRBV7-9 and TRBJ2-4; a weak D match, TRBD1 (5 bases). Trimming took off 2 bases at V and 1 base at J, with 12 bases between the two ends. Germline V gene data show CDR1 as SEHNR and CDR2 as FQNEAQ (reference sequence). This CDR3 region has 16 residues.

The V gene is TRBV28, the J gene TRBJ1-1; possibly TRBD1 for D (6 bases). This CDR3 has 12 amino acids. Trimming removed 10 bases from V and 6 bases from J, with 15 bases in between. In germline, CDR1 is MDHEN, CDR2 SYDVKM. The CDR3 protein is CATTSGVSEAFF. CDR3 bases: TGTGCCACCACTTCAGGGGTCTCTGAAGCTTTCTTT. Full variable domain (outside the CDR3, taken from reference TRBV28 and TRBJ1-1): DVKVTQSSRYLVKRTGEKVFLECVQDMDHENMFWYRQDPGLGLRLIYFSYDVKMKEKGDIPEGYSVSREKKERFSLILESASTNQTSMYLCATTSGVSEAFFGQGTRLTVV.

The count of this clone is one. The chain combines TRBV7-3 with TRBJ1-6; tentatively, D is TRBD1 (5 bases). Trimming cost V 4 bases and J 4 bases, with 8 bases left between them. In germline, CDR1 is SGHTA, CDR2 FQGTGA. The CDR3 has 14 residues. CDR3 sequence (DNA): TGTGCCAGCAGCTCCACAGGATATAATTCACCCCTCCACTTT. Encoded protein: CASSSTGYNSPLHF.

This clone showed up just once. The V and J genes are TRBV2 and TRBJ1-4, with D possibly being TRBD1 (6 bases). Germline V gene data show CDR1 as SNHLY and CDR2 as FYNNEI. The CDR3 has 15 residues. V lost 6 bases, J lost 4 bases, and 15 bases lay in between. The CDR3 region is CASRTSGARNEKLFF. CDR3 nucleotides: TGTGCCAGCAGAACGTCAGGGGCGCGTAATGAAAAACTGTTTTTT.

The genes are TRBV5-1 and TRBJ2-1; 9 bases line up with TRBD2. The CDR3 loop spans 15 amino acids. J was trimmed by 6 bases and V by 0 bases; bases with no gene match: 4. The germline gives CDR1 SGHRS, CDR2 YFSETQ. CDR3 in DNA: TGCGCCAGCAGCTTGGGTACTAGCGGGCCCAATGAGCAGTTCTTC. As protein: CASSLGTSGPNEQFF.

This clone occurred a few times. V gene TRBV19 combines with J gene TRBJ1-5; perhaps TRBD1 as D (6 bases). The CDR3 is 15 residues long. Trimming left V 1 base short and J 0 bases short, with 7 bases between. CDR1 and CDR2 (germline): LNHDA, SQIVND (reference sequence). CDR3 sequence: CASSIGGASNQPQHF. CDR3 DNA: TGTGCCAGTAGTATAGGGGGGGCTAGCAATCAGCCCCAGCATTTT.

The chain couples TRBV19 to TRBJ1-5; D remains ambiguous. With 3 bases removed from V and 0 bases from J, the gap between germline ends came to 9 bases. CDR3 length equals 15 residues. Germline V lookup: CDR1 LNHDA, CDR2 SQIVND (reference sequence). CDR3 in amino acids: CASSISAVSNQPQHF. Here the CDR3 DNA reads TGTGCCAGTAGTATCTCGGCAGTTAGCAATCAGCCCCAGCATTTT.

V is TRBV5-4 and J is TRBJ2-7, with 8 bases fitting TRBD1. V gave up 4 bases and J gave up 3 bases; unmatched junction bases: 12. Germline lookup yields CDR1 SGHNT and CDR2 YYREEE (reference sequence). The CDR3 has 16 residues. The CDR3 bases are TGTGCCAGCAGCCAGCAAACAGGGGGTTCGGGCTACGAGCAGTACTTC. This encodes CASSQQTGGSGYEQYF.